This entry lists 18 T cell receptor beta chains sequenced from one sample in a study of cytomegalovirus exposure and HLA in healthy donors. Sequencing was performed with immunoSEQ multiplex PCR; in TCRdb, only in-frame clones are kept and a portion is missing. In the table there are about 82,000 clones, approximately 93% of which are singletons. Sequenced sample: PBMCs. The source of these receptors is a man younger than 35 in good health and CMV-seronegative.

The CDR3 reads CASISGGINQPQHF. In DNA form, the CDR3 reads TGTGCCAGCATATCGGGAGGCATCAATCAGCCCCAGCATTTT. The V call is TRBV28, the J call TRBJ1-5; D is undetermined. The V and J ends lost 7 bases and 3 bases respectively, with 13 bases between them. This CDR3 has 14 residues. Germline values: CDR1 MDHEN, CDR2 SYDVKM.

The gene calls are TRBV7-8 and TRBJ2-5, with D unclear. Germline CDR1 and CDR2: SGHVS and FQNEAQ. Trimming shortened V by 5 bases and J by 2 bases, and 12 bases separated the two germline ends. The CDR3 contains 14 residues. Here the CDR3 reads CASSPQEQQETQYF. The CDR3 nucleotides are TGTGCCAGCAGCCCCCAGGAACAGCAAGAGACCCAGTACTTC.

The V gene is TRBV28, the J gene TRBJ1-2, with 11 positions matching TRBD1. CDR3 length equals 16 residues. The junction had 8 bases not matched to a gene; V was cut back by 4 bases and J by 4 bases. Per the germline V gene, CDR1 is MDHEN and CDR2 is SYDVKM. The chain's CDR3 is CASSWGGQGASYGYTF. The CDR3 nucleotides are TGTGCCAGCAGTTGGGGCGGACAGGGGGCAAGCTATGGCTACACCTTC.

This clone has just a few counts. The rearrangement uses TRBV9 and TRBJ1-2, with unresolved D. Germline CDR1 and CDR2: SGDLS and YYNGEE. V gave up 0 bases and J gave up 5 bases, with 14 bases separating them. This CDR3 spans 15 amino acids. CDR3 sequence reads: CASSVVGVGRYGYTF. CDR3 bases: TGTGCCAGCAGCGTAGTAGGAGTCGGCCGTTATGGCTACACCTTC.

CDR3 region: CASGQGASTDTQYF. The DNA of the CDR3 is TGTGCCAGCGGACAGGGGGCGTCCACAGATACGCAGTATTTT. The chain recombines TRBV7-2 with TRBJ2-3, with 11 bases lining up with TRBD1. V lost 8 bases and J lost 2; bases outside the gene matches: 3. The CDR3 runs to 14 residues. Germline assignment: CDR1 SGHTA and CDR2 FQGNSA.

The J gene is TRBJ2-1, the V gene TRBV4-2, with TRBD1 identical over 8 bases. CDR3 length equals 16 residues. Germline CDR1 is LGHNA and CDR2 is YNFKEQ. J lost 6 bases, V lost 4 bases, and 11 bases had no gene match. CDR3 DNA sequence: TGTGCCAGCAGCCCCGAGACAGGGGAATTTCTCAATGAGCAGTTCTTC. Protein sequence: CASSPETGEFLNEQFF.

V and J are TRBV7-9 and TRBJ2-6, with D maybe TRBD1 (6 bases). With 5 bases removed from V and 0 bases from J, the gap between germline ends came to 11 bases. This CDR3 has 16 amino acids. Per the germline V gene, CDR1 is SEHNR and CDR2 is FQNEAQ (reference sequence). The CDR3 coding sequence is TGTGCCAGCAGCCCAGACAGGTACTCTGGGGCCAACGTCCTGACTTTC. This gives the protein CASSPDRYSGANVLTF.

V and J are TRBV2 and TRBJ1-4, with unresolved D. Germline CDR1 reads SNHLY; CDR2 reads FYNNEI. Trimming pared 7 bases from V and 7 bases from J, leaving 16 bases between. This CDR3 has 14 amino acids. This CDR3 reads CASKPGTTAEKLFF. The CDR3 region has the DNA TGTGCCAGCAAACCAGGAACGACCGCTGAAAAACTGTTTTTT.

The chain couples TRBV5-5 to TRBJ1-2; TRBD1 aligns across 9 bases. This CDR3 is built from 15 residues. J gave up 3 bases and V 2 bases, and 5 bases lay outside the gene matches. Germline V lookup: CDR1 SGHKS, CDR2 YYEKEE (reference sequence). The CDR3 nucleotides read TGTGCCAGCAGCTTTGGGACAGGGCCCCACTATGGCTACACCTTC. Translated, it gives CASSFGTGPHYGYTF.

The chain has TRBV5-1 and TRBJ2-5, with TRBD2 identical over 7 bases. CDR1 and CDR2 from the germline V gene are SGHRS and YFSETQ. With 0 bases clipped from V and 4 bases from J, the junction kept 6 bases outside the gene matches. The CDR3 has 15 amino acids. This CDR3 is CASSLDPGGRETQYF. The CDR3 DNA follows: TGCGCCAGCAGCTTGGATCCGGGGGGTCGAGAGACCCAGTACTTC.

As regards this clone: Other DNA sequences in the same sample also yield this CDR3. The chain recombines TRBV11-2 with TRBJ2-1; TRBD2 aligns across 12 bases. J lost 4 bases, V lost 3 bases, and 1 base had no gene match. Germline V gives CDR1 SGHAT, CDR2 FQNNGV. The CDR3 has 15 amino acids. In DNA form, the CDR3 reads TGTGCCAGCAGCTTGCTAGCGGGGGGGTACAATGAGCAGTTCTTC. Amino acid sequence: CASSLLAGGYNEQFF.

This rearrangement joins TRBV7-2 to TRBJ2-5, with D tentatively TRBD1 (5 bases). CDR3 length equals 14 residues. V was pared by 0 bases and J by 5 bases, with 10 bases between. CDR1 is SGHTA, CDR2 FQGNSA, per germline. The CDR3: CASSLAGAAETQYF. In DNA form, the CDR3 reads TGTGCCAGCAGCTTAGCAGGGGCGGCCGAGACCCAGTACTTC.

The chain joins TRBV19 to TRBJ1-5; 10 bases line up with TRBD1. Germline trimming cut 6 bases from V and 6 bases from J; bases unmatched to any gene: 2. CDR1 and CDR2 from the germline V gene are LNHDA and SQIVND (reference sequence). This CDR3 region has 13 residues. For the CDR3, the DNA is TGTGCCAGTAGAGACAGGGGGCGTCAGCCCCAGCATTTT. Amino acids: CASRDRGRQPQHF. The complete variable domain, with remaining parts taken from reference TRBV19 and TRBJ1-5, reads DGGITQSPKYLFRKEGQNVTLSCEQNLNHDAMYWYRQDPGQGLRLIYYSQIVNDFQKGDIAEGYSVSREKKESFPLTVTSAQKNPTAFYLCASRDRGRQPQHFGDGTRLSIL.

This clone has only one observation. The CDR3 DNA follows: TGTGCTATTAGCGCTAATGAAAAACTGTTTTTT. It specifies CAISANEKLFF. The chain carries TRBV12-5 and TRBJ1-4, with D uncertain. Deletions cut 10 bases from V and 3 bases from J, with 6 bases between. The CDR3 contains 11 residues. Germline values: CDR1 LGHNT, CDR2 FRNRAP.

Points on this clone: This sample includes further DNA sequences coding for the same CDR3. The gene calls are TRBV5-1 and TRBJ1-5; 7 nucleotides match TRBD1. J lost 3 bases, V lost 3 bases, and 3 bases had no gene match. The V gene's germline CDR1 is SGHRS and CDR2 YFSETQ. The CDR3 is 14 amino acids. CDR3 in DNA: TGCGCCAGCAGCTCGACAGGGATCAATCAGCCCCAGCATTTT. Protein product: CASSSTGINQPQHF.

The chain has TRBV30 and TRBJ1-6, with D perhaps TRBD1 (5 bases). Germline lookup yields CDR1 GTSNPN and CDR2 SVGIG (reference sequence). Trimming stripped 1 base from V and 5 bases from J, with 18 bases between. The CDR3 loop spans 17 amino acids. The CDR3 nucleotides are TGTGCCTGGAGTGAACCTTGGACACGGAAACATAATTCACCCCTCCACTTT. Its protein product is CAWSEPWTRKHNSPLHF. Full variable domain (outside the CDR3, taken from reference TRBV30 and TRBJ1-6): SQTIHQWPATLVQPVGSPLSLECTVEGTSNPNLYWYRQAAGRGLQLLFYSVGIGQISSEVPQNLSASRPQDRQFILSSKKLLLSDSGFYLCAWSEPWTRKHNSPLHFGNGTRLTVT.

For the CDR3, the DNA is TGTGCCAGTAGTATCGATCAGGGAAGGGGCTACACCTTC. Translated, it gives CASSIDQGRGYTF. The rearrangement links TRBV19 to TRBJ1-2; D possibly corresponds to TRBD1 (5 bases). Trimming shortened V by 3 bases and J by 8 bases, and 13 bases separated the two germline ends. CDR1 LNHDA and CDR2 SQIVND come from the germline V gene (reference sequence). CDR3 size: 13 residues. The variable domain in full, completed from reference TRBV19 and TRBJ1-2, reads DGGITQSPKYLFRKEGQNVTLSCEQNLNHDAMYWYRQDPGQGLRLIYYSQIVNDFQKGDIAEGYSVSREKKESFPLTVTSAQKNPTAFYLCASSIDQGRGYTFGSGTRLTVV.

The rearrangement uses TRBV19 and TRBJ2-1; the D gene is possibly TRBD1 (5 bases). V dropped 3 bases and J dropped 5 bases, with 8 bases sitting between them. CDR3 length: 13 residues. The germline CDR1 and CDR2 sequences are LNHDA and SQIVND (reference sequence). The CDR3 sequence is CASSMDTDNEQFF. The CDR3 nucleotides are TGTGCCAGTAGTATGGACACTGACAATGAGCAGTTCTTC.